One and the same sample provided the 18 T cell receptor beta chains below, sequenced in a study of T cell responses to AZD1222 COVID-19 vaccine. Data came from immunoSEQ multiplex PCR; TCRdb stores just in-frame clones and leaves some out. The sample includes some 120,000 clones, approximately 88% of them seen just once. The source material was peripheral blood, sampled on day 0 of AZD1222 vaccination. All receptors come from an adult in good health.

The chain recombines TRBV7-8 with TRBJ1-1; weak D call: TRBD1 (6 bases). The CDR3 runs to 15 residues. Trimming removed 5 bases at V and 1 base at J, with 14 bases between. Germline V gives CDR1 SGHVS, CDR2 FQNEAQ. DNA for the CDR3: TGTGCCAGCAGCCTCCATCAGGGGCCGAACACTGAAGCTTTCTTT. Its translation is CASSLHQGPNTEAFF.

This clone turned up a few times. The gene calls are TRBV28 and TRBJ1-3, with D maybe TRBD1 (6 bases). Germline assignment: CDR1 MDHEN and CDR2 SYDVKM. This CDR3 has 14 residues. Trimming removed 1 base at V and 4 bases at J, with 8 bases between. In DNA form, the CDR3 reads TGTGCCAGCAGTTTATTGGGGGCAGGAAACACCATATATTTT. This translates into CASSLLGAGNTIYF.

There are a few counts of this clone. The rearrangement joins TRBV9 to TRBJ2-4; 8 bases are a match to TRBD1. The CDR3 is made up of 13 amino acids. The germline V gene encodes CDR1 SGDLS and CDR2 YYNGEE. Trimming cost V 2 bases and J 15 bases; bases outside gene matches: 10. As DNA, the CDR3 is TGTGCCAGCAGCGTTAACGAGCGGACAGGGACGTACTTC. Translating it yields CASSVNERTGTYF.

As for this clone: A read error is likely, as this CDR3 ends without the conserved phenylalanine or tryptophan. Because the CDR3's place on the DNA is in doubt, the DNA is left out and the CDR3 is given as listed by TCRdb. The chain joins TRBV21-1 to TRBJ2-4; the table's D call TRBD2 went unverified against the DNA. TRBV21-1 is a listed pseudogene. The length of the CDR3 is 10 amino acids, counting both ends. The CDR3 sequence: CASLLRAGVC.

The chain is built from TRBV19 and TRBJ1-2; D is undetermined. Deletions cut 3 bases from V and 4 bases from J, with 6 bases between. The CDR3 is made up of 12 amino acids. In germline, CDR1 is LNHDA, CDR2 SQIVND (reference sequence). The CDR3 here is CASSIRFYGYTF. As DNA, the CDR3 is TGTGCCAGTAGTATCCGCTTCTATGGCTACACCTTC.

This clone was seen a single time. CDR3: CASSSQGQATNEKLFF. The CDR3 DNA sequence: TGTGCCAGCAGTTCCCAGGGGCAAGCAACTAATGAAAAACTGTTTTTT. This sequence joins TRBV6-5 and TRBJ1-4; perhaps TRBD1 as D (6 bases). Germline CDR1 MNHEY, CDR2 SVGAGI. V lost 4 bases, J lost 0 bases, and 12 bases lay in between. CDR3 length: 16 amino acids.

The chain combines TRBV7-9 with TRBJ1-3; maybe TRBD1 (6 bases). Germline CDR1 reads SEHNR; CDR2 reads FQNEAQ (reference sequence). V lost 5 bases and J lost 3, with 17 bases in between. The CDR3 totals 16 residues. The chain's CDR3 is CASSTAPGAGGNTIYF. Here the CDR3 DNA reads TGTGCCAGCAGCACAGCCCCGGGGGCAGGTGGAAACACCATATATTTT.

In DNA form, the CDR3 reads TGCGCCAGCAGCGAGGACAGGGGGCTTTTGGTTGTGGTGGATACGCAGTATTTT. Its protein product is CASSEDRGLLVVVDTQYF. The chain carries TRBV5-1 and TRBJ2-3, with 11 bases lining up with TRBD1. The length of the CDR3 is 18 residues. V lost 4 bases, J lost 6 bases, and 16 bases stayed unmatched. The V gene's germline CDR1 is SGHRS and CDR2 YFSETQ. The variable domain in full, with the rest retrieved from reference TRBV5-1 and TRBJ2-3, is KAGVTQTPRYLIKTRGQQVTLSCSPISGHRSVSWYQQTPGQGLQFLFEYFSETQRNKGNFPGRFSGRQFSNSRSEMNVSTLELGDSALYLCASSEDRGLLVVVDTQYFGPGTRLTVL.

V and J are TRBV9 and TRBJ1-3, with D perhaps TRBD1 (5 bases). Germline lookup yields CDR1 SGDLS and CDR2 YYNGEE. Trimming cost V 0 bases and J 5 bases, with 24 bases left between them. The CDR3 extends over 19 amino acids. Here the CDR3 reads CASSVASTVLQSSRNTIYF. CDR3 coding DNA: TGTGCCAGCAGCGTAGCGTCGACAGTCCTACAGTCGAGTCGAAACACCATATATTTT.

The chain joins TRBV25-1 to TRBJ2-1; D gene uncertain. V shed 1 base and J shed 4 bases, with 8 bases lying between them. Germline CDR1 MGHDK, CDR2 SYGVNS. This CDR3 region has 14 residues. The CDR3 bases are TGTGCCAGCAGTGAATTTGCTGGATACAATGAGCAGTTCTTC. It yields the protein CASSEFAGYNEQFF. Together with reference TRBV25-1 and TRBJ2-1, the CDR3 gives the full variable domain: EADIYQTPRYLVIGTGKKITLECSQTMGHDKMYWYQQDPGMELHLIHYSYGVNSTEKGDLSSESTVSRIRTEHFPLTLESARPSHTSQYLCASSEFAGYNEQFFGPGTRLTVL.

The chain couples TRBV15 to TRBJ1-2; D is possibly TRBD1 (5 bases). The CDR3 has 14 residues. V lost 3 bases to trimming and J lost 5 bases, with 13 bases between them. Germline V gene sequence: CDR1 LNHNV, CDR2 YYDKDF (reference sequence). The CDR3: CATSRGREEYGYTF. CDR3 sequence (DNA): TGTGCCACCAGCAGGGGCAGGGAGGAGTATGGCTACACCTTC.

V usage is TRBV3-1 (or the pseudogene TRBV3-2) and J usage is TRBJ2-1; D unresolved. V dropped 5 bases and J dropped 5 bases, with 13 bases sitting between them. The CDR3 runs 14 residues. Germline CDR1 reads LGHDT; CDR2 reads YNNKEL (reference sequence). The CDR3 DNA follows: TGTGCCAGCAGCTCAATTGGGCTGGACAATGAGCAGTTCTTC. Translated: CASSSIGLDNEQFF.

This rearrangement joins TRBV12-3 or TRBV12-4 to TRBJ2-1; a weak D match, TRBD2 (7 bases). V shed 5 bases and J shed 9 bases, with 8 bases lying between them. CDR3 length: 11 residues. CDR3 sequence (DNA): TGTGCCAGCAGTGGGGGGGCTGAGCAGTTCTTC. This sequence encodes CASSGGAEQFF.

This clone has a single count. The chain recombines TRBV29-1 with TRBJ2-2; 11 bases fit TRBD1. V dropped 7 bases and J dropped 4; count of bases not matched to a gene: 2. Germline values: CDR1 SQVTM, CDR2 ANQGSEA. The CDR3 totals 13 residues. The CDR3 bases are TGCAGCGGGGGACAGGGGGTCACCGGGGAGCTGTTTTTT. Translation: CSGGQGVTGELFF.

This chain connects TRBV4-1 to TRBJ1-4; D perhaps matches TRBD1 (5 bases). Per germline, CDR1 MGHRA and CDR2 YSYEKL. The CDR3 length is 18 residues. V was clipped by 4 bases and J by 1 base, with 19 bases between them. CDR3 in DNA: TGCGCCAGCAGCCCTTCCTGGGGACCGGGAGGAACTAATGAAAAACTGTTTTTT. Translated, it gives CASSPSWGPGGTNEKLFF.

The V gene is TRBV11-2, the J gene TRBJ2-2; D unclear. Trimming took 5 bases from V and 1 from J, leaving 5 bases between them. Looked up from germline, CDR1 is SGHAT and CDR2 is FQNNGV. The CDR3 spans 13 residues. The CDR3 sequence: CASSQVNTGELFF. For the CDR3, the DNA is TGTGCCAGCAGCCAAGTGAACACCGGGGAGCTGTTTTTT. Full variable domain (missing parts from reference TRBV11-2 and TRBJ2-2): EAGVAQSPRYKIIEKRQSVAFWCNPISGHATLYWYQQILGQGPKLLIQFQNNGVVDDSQLPKDRFSAERLKGVDSTLKIQPAKLEDSAVYLCASSQVNTGELFFGEGSRLTVL.

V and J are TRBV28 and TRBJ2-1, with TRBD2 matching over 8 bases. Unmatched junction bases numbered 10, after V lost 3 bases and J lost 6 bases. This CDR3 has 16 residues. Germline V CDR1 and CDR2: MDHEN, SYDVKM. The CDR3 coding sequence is TGTGCCAGCAGTTTTCTCCACTGGACTAGCAGCAATGAGCAGTTCTTC. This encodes CASSFLHWTSSNEQFF.

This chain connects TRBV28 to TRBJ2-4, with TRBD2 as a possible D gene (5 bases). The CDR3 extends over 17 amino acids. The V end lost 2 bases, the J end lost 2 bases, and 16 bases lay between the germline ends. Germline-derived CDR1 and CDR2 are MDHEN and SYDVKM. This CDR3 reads CASSLRAGRRSKNIQYF. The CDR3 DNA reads TGTGCCAGCAGTTTAAGGGCAGGACGGAGGTCCAAAAACATTCAGTACTTC.